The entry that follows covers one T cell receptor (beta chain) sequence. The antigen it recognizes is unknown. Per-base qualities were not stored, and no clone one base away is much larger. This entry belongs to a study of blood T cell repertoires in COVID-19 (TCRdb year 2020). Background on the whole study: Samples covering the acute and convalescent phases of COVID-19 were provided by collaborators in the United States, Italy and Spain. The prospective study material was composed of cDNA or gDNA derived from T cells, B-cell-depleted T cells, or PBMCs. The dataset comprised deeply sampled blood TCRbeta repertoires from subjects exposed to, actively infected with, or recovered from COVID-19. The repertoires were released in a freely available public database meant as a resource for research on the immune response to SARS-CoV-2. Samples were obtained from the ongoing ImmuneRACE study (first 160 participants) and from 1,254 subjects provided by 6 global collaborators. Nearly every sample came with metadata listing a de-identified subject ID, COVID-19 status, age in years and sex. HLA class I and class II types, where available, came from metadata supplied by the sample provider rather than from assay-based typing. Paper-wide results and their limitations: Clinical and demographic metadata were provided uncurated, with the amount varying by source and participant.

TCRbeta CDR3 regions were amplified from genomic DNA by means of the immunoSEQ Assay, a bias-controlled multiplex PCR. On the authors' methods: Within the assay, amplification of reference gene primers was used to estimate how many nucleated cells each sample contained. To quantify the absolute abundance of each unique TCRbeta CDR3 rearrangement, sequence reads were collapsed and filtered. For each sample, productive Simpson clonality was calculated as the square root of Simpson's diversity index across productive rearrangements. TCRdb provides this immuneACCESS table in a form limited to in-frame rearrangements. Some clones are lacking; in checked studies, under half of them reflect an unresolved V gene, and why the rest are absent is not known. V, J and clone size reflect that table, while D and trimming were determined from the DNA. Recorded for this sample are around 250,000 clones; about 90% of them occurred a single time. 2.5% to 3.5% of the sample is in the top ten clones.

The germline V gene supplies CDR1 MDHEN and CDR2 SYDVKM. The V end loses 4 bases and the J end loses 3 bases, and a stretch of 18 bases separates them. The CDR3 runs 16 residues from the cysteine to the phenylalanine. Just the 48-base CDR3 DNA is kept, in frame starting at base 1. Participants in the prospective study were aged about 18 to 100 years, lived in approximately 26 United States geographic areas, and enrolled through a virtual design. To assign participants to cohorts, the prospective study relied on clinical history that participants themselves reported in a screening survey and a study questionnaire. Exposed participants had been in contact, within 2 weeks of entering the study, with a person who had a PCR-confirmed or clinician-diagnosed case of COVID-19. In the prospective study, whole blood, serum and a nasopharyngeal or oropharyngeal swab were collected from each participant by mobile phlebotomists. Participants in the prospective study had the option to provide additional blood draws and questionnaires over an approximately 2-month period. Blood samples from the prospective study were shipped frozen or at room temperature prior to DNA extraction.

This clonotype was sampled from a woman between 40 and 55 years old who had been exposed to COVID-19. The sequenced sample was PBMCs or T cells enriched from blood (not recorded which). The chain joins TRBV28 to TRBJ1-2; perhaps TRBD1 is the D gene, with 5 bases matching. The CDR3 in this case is CASSSPLGGFYYGYTF. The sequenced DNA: TGTGCCAGCAGTTCCCCCCTCGGGGGGTTCTACTATGGCTACACCTTC.